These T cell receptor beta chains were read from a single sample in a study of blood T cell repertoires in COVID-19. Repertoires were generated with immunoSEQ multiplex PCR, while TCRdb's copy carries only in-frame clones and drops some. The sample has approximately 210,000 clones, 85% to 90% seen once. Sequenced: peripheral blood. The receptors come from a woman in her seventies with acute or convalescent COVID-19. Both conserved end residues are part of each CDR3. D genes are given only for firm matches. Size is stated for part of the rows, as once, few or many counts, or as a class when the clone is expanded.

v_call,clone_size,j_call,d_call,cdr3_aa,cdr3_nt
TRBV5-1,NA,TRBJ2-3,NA,CASSSGRGGPDTQYF,TGCGCCAGCAGCTCCGGGAGAGGGGGCCCAGATACGCAGTATTTT
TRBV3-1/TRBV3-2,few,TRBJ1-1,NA,CASSQLAHGAGAEAFF,TGTGCCAGCAGCCAATTGGCCCATGGGGCTGGGGCTGAAGCTTTCTTT
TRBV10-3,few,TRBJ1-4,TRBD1,CAISESNRGKTEKLFF,TGTGCCATCAGTGAGTCAAACAGGGGGAAGACCGAAAAACTGTTTTTT
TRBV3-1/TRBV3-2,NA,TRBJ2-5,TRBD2,CASSQEAGGAETQYF,TGTGCCAGCAGCCAAGAAGCGGGGGGCGCGGAGACCCAGTACTTC
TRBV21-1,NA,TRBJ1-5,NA,CASSTAGRAVPNQPQHF,TGTGCCAGCAGCACTGCGGGGAGGGCCGTACCGAATCAGCCCCAGCATTTT
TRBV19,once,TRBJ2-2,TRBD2,CASSMKGLVTGELFF,TGTGCCAGTAGTATGAAGGGACTAGTCACCGGGGAGCTGTTTTTT
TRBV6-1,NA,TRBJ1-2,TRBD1,CASSEGGKGQALYGYTF,TGTGCCAGCAGTGAAGGCGGAAAGGGACAGGCACTCTATGGCTACACCTTC
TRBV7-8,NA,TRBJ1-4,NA,CASSLASVQGEKLFF,TGTGCCAGCAGCTTAGCTAGTGTGCAGGGTGAAAAACTGTTTTTT
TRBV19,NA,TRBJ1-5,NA,CASSATGPGKPQHF,TGTGCCAGTAGCGCAACAGGGCCGGGGAAGCCCCAGCATTTT
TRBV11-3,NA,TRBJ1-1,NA,CASSLTGSTGTEAFF,TGTGCCAGCAGCCTGACAGGTTCGACCGGCACTGAAGCTTTCTTT
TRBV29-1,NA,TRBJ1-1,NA,CSVFDPGEAFF,TGCAGCGTTTTCGACCCAGGTGAAGCTTTCTTT
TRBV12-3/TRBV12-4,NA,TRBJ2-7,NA,CASSLGRVYEQYF,TGTGCCAGCAGTTTAGGCAGGGTCTACGAGCAGTACTTC
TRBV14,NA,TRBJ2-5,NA,CASSQAGRGGRETQYF,TGTGCCAGCAGCCAAGCAGGACGGGGAGGCCGGGAGACCCAGTACTTC
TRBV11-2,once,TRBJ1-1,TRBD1,CASSTRTEGAAFF,TGTGCCAGCAGCACCCGGACAGAGGGGGCAGCTTTCTTT
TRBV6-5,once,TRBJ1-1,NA,CASSYNRGRNTEAFF,TGTGCCAGCAGTTACAATAGGGGTCGTAACACTGAAGCTTTCTTT
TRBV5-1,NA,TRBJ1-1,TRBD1,CASSLDRANTEAFF,TGCGCCAGCAGCCTGGACAGGGCTAACACTGAAGCTTTCTTT
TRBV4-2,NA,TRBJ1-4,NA,CASSQDGRGGNEKLFF,TGTGCCAGCAGCCAAGATGGGAGGGGCGGGAATGAAAAACTGTTTTTT
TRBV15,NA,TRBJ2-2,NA,CATSRVRGNTGELFF,TGTGCCACCAGCAGGGTTAGGGGGAACACCGGGGAGCTGTTTTTT
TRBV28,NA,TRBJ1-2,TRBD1,CASSRQGYYGYTF,TGTGCCAGCAGTAGACAGGGATACTATGGCTACACCTTC
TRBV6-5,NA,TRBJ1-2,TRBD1,CASNTQGPWGYTF,TGTGCCAGCAACACACAGGGGCCGTGGGGCTACACCTTC
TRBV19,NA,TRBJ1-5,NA,CASSIVGQAKNQPQHF,TGTGCCAGTAGTATCGTGGGGCAGGCTAAAAATCAGCCCCAGCATTTT
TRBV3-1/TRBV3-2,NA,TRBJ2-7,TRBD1,CASSQQGDEQYF,TGTGCCAGCAGCCAACAGGGGGACGAGCAGTACTTC
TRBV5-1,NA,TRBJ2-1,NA,CASSLSRGRTRNEQFF,TGCGCCAGCAGCTTGAGCAGGGGCCGGACCCGAAATGAGCAGTTCTTC
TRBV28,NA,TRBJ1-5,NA,CVSRFDGQGPQHF,TGTGTCAGCAGATTCGACGGACAAGGGCCCCAGCATTTT
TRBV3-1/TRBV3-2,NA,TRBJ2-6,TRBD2,CASRGVAGRSGANVLTF,TGTGCCAGCAGAGGAGTAGCGGGGCGCTCTGGGGCCAACGTCCTGACTTTC
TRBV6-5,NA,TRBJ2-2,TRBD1,CASSPDRGRNGELFF,TGTGCCAGCAGTCCGGACAGGGGGCGAAACGGGGAGCTGTTTTTT
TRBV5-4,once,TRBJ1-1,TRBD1,CASSGGNRGTEAFF,TGTGCCAGCAGCGGCGGAAACAGGGGGACTGAAGCTTTCTTT
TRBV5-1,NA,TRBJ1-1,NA,CASSSELNTEAFF,TGCGCCAGCAGCTCCGAGCTGAACACTGAAGCTTTCTTT
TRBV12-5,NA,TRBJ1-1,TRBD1,CASGLRQGAGKSMAFF,TGTGCTAGTGGTTTGCGACAGGGGGCGGGAAAATCCATGGCTTTCTTT
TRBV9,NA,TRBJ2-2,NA,CASSTDGTELFF,TGTGCCAGCAGCACAGACGGTACGGAGCTGTTTTTT
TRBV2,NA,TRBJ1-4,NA,CASRLINEKLFF,TGTGCCAGCAGACTTATTAATGAAAAACTGTTTTTT
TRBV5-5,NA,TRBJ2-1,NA,CASLGGGSEQFF,TGTGCCAGCTTGGGGGGCGGGAGTGAGCAGTTCTTC
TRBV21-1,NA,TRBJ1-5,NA,CASSAGGYYDSNQPQHF,TGTGCCAGCAGCGCAGGGGGCTACTATGATAGCAATCAGCCCCAGCATTTT
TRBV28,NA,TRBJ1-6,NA,CASSLVGGPLHF,TGTGCCAGCAGTTTGGTCGGGGGTCCCCTCCACTTT
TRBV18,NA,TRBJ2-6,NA,CASSPQGSAGANVLTF,TGTGCCAGCTCACCTCAGGGATCTGCTGGGGCCAACGTCCTGACTTTC
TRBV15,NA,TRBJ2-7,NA,CATTMGVGEQYF,TGTGCCACCACTATGGGCGTGGGCGAGCAGTACTTC
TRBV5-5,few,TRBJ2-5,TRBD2,CASSPRVAGARETQYF,TGTGCCAGCAGCCCCCGGGTAGCGGGGGCCCGGGAGACCCAGTACTTC
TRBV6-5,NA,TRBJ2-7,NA,CASSYPGGRDEQYF,TGTGCCAGCAGTTACCCGGGGGGCCGTGACGAGCAGTACTTC
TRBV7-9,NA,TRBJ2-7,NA,CASSLGAGGGQYF,TGTGCCAGCAGCTTAGGGGCAGGGGGAGGGCAGTACTTC
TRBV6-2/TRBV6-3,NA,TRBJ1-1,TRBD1,CASSSPTGVAFF,TGTGCCAGCAGCTCTCCGACAGGGGTAGCTTTCTTT
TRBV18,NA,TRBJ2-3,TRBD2,CASSPQFSAGGSTDTQYF,TGTGCCAGCTCACCACAGTTTTCCGCGGGGGGGAGCACAGATACGCAGTATTTT
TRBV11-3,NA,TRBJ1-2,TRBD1,CASSIAGTGTSNYGYTF,TGTGCCAGCAGCATCGCCGGGACAGGGACGTCTAACTATGGCTACACCTTC
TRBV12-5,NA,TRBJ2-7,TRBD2,CASGFLGLAATYEQYF,TGTGCTAGTGGTTTCCTCGGACTAGCGGCAACGTACGAGCAGTACTTC
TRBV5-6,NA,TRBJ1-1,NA,CASSPPRVGTEAFF,TGTGCCAGCAGCCCCCCCCGGGTGGGCACTGAAGCTTTCTTT
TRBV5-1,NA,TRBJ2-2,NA,CASSARPGDTGELFF,TGCGCCAGCAGCGCGCGCCCCGGGGACACCGGGGAGCTGTTTTTT
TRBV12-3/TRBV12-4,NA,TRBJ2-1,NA,CASRSGGLGQFF,TGTGCCAGCAGATCAGGTGGCCTGGGGCAGTTCTTC
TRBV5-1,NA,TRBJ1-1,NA,CASSPQGMNTEAFF,TGCGCCAGCAGTCCCCAGGGGATGAACACTGAAGCTTTCTTT
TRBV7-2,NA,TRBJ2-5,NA,CASSLPAGLMETQYF,TGTGCCAGCAGCTTACCGGCCGGACTCATGGAGACCCAGTACTTC
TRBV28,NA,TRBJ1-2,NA,CASSPTGGAGGYTF,TGTGCCAGCAGTCCTACGGGAGGGGCGGGAGGCTACACCTTC
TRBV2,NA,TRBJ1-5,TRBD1,CASSEGQGIGNQPQHF,TGTGCCAGCAGTGAAGGACAGGGGATCGGCAATCAGCCCCAGCATTTT
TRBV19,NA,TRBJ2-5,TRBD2,CASTAAGGLETQYF,TGTGCCAGTACGGCGGCGGGAGGTTTGGAGACCCAGTACTTC
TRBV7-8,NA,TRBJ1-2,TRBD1,CASTPDRVDHGYTF,TGTGCCAGCACCCCGGACAGGGTAGATCATGGCTACACCTTC
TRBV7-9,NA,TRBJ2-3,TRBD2,CASSPQGLEGTDTQYF,TGTGCCAGCAGCCCCCAAGGACTAGAGGGCACAGATACGCAGTATTTT